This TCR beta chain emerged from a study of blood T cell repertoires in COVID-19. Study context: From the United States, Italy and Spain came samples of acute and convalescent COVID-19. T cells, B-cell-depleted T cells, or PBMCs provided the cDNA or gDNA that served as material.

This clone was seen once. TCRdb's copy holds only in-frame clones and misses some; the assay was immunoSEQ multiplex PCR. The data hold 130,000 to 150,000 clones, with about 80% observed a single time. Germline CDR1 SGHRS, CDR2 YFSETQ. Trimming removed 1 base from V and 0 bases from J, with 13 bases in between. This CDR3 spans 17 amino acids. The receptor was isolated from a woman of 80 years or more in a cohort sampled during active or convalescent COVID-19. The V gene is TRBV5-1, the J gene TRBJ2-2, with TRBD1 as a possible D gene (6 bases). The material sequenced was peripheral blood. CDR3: CASSLFPDSPNTGELFF. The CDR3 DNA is TGCGCCAGCAGCTTGTTCCCGGACAGCCCGAACACCGGGGAGCTGTTTTTT.